This T cell receptor (beta chain) was observed in a study of molecular identifiers for immune sequencing clone quantification. Study-wide points: Clones of above 20 RNA copies carried over 99% of effector molecules; in naive cells they carried under 1%. Spike-in Jurkat TCR RNA from a single cell reportedly registered among approximately 900,000 naive cells.

TCRdb used MiXCR to reprocess the PCR reads, holding one entry per CDR3 protein. There are 80,000 to 100,000 distinct CDR3 sequences in the sample; more than 20% occur only once, and under 1% lies in the top ten. With respect to this clonotype: Its matching antigen is unknown. The junction departs from germline at one end; a sequencing error may be responsible.

Germline V gene lookup returns CDR1 MNHEY and CDR2 SVGEGT. The CDR3 totals 14 residues. The sorting of naive CD8 T cells used the CD8+CD4-CCR7+CD45RA+ phenotype. Sequenced input: naive CD8+ T cells from blood, with Jurkat cell RNA spiked in. Subset here: FACS-sorted CD8+CD4-CCR7+CD45RA+ naive T cells. J is TRBJ2-5 and V is TRBV6-2 or TRBV6-3; TRBD2 agrees at 10 bases. This clonotype originated in a human donor in good health. Some libraries in this study had Jurkat cell RNA spiked in. CDR3 region: CASKLAGREETRYF. The CDR3 DNA reads TGTGCCAGCAAACTAGCGGGGCGGGAAGAGACCCGGTACTTC.